This record looks at one TCR beta chain sequence and its context. In the study's own analysis: Amplification of reference gene primers was used by the study to estimate nucleated cell counts. Produced via immunoSEQ multiplex PCR; TCRdb's table is partial and in-frame only. Clonal size and the V and J genes are those of that table, whereas D and trimming came from the DNA. The sample yields some 180,000 clones, 75% to 85% seen once. This entry comes from a study of blood T cell repertoires in COVID-19. Study-level background: The United States, Italy and Spain were the sources of the acute and convalescent COVID-19 samples.

Germline V CDR1 and CDR2: GTSNPN, SVGIG (reference sequence). This CDR3 has 12 amino acids. J lost 5 bases, V lost 5 bases, and 1 base had no gene match. Seattle's cohort entered during active infection and was followed longitudinally. This receptor was obtained from a woman of 80 years or more with COVID-19, enrolled during active disease. The gene calls are TRBV30 and TRBJ1-2, with TRBD1 identical over 11 bases. Sequenced: peripheral blood. The CDR3 here is CAWGDRGYGYTF. The CDR3 DNA reads TGTGCCTGGGGGGACAGGGGGTATGGCTACACCTTC.